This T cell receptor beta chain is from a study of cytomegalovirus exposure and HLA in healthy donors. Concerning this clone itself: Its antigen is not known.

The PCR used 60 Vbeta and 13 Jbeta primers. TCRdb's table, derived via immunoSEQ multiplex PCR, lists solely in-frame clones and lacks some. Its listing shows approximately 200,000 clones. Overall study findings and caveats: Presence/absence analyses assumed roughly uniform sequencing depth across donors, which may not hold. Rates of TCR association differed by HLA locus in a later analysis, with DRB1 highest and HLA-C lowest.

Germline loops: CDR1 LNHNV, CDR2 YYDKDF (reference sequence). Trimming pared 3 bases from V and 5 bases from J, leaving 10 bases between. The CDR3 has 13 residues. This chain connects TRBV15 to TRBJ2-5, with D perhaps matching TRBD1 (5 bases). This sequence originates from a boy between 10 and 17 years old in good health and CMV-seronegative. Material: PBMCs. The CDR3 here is CATSSRAGETQYF. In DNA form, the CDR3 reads TGTGCCACCAGCAGCAGGGCCGGGGAGACCCAGTACTTC.